The source of this T cell receptor beta chain is a study of early T cells in non-severe SARS-CoV-2 infection. General study results and limits: There was a bias toward anti-spike CD8 responses in VDJdb matching, which missed private and CD4 specificities.

This clonotype was detected many times. Its antigen is not identified. CDR1 DFQATT and CDR2 SNEGSKA come from the germline V gene (reference sequence). The V segment lost 1 base and the J segment 4 bases; nucleotides outside the gene matches: 6. The CDR3 has 15 amino acids. Unique molecular identifiers were affixed to single, distinct cDNA molecules. Via MiXCR, TCRdb re-called the 5' RACE reads, giving one row per CDR3 protein. The sample consists of tens of thousands of distinct CDR3 sequences, 5% to 6.5% of them appearing once. Sequences were derived from whole blood, sampled at baseline. This clonotype was sampled from an adult who was a healthcare worker with PCR-confirmed SARS-CoV-2 infection or an uninfected control (not recorded which). This chain connects TRBV20-1 to TRBJ1-1; 10 positions match TRBD1. The CDR3 DNA reads as TGCAGTGCTAGAGGGACAGGGGGAGGCGGCACTGAAGCTTTCTTT. This codes for CSARGTGGGGTEAFF.